Below, one T cell receptor (beta chain) is given with its context. Antigen specificity is unknown. The libraries of TRB cDNA were constructed through 5' RACE using UMI labels. TCRdb re-called the 5' RACE reads and catalogs CDR3 proteins one per entry, DNA excluded. The clone table shows some 54,000 distinct CDR3 sequences, with the ten largest holding about 0.57%. CDR1 and CDR2 (germline): SGHDT, YYEEEE. The CDR3 extends over 16 amino acids. Every subset of CD8+ T cells was sorted in triplicate at hundreds of thousands of cells each. A CD45RO-CCR7+CD27+CD95- profile was what naive CD8+ T cells displayed. These data are taken from a study of CXCR3-negative and CXCR3-positive naive CD8 T cells. Findings and limits, study-wide: CXCR3-negative and CXCR3-positive naive cells shared comparable TRBV-TRBJ usage, but memory cells did not. A higher hydrophobicity marked the TRB CDR3s of CXCR3-positive naive cells versus CXCR3-negative naive cells. Diversity was high in both naive subsets and much lower in memory cells.

The sequencing sample was made of naive CXCR3+ CD8+ T cells from blood. The subset here: CD45RO-CCR7+CD27+CD95- naive CD8+ T cells expressing CXCR3 (TNR3+). The gene calls are TRBV5-6 and TRBJ2-6; TCRdb names TRBD1, which stays unverified in the absence of DNA. This sequence was found in a human donor in good health. Some clones in this sample may be carry-over from other donors' samples. CDR3 loop: CASSLIRGAGANVLTF.